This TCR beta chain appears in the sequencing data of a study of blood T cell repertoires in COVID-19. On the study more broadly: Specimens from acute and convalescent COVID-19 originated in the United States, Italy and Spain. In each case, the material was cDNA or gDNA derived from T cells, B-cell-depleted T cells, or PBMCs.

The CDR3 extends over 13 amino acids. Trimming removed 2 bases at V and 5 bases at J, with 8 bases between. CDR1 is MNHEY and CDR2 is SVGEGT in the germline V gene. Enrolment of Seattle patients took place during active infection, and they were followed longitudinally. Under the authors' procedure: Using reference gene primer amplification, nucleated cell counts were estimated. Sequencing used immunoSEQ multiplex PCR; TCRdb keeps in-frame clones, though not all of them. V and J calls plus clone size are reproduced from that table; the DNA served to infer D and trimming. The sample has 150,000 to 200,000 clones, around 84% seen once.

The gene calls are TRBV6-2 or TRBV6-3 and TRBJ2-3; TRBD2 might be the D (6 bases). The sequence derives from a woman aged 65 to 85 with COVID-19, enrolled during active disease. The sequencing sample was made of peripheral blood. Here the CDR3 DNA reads TGTGCCAGCAGTTACAGCGGGTTAGATACGCAGTATTTT. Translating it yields CASSYSGLDTQYF.